This T cell receptor (beta chain) comes out of a study of CD8 T cells in Susac syndrome. Points from the study as a whole: Only a relatively small number of individuals were included in the TCR sequencing and HLA analysis.

Sequencing of TCR beta covered CD8+ and CD4+ T cells obtained from blood. TEMRA cells were FACS-enriched, while CD8+ and CD4+ T cells were negatively isolated. The CDR3 consists of 15 residues. V dropped 5 bases and J dropped 3; count of bases not matched to a gene: 10. CDR1 MDHEN and CDR2 SYDVKM come from the germline V gene. Random hexamers were used to reverse transcribe an amount of about 0.5 to 1 ug RNA. The method of amplification for TCR beta CDR3 was immunoSEQ multiplex PCR, covering 54 Vbeta and 13 Jbeta. TCRdb passed the immunoSEQ multiplex PCR reads through MiXCR, listing each CDR3 protein once. The sample consists of fewer than 350,000 distinct CDR3 sequences, roughly 85% of them appearing once. As concerns this clonotype: Its antigen is currently unknown.

Material for sequencing was CD8+ T cells from PBMCs. This rearrangement joins TRBV28 to TRBJ2-7; 7 nucleotides align to TRBD1. The clonotype originates from a human donor with multiple sclerosis. The DNA for the CDR3 is TGTGCCAGCAGTCGACAGGGTAGAGTCTTCTACGAGCAGTACTTC. Its translation: CASSRQGRVFYEQYF. Variable domain in full (rest from reference TRBV28 and TRBJ2-7): DVKVTQSSRYLVKRTGEKVFLECVQDMDHENMFWYRQDPGLGLRLIYFSYDVKMKEKGDIPEGYSVSREKKERFSLILESASTNQTSMYLCASSRQGRVFYEQYFGPGTRLTVT.